The entry that follows covers one T cell receptor (beta chain) sequence. The V gene's germline CDR1 is SNHLY and CDR2 FYNNEI. The CDR3 runs 15 residues. J was trimmed by 0 bases and V by 6 bases; bases with no gene match: 2. Assay: immunoSEQ multiplex PCR; the TCRdb copy retains only in-frame clones and omits some. The sample records under 300,000 clones, around 89% being singletons. This sample was included in a study of blood T cell repertoires in COVID-19. On the study more broadly: From the United States, Italy and Spain came samples of acute and convalescent COVID-19. In each case, the material was cDNA or gDNA derived from T cells, B-cell-depleted T cells, or PBMCs.

Sample: peripheral blood. This TCR was sampled from a woman aged 40 to 50 with acute or convalescent COVID-19. The chain is built from TRBV2 and TRBJ1-4, with 9 nucleotides matching TRBD1. Written as DNA, the CDR3 is TGTGCCAGCAGAAGACAGGGGGCAACTAATGAAAAACTGTTTTTT. This translates into CASRRQGATNEKLFF.